This passage covers 10 T cell receptor beta chains from one sample sequenced in a study of cytomegalovirus exposure and HLA in healthy donors. The PCR employed 60 Vbeta primers together with 13 Jbeta primers. The table came from immunoSEQ multiplex PCR; TCRdb's copy has only in-frame clones and leaves some out. The table includes about 160,000 clones, 70% to 85% detected once. Sequences were obtained from PBMCs. These receptors all stem from a man aged 50 to 59 in good health and CMV-seropositive.

The chain joins TRBV29-1 to TRBJ1-3; D is undetermined. The CDR3 spans 15 residues. Germline V gene sequence: CDR1 SQVTM, CDR2 ANQGSEA. V was trimmed by 2 bases and J by 4 bases, leaving 15 bases between them. CDR3 sequence: CSVEPLAARGNTIYF. CDR3 nucleotides: TGCAGCGTTGAACCCCTAGCGGCGAGAGGAAACACCATATATTTT.

The rearrangement joins TRBV27 to TRBJ1-1, with a weak D call TRBD1 (6 bases). The CDR3 sequence is 17 residues long. Trimming left V 5 bases short and J 0 bases short, with 19 bases between. Germline V gives CDR1 MNHEY, CDR2 SMNVEV (reference sequence). The CDR3 nucleotides read TGTGCCAGCAGTCCGGGCGGGAGGGGGGAACTGAACACTGAAGCTTTCTTT. It is translated as CASSPGGRGELNTEAFF.

The chain recombines TRBV28 with TRBJ2-4; the D gene is possibly TRBD2 (5 bases). CDR3 length equals 14 residues. Germline-derived CDR1 and CDR2 are MDHEN and SYDVKM. Trimming removed 1 base from V and 3 bases from J, with 7 bases in between. The CDR3 region is CASSLSSFKNIQYF. As DNA, the CDR3 is TGTGCCAGCAGTTTATCTAGCTTCAAAAACATTCAGTACTTC.

This clone was recorded a few times. V gene TRBV19 combines with J gene TRBJ1-6; 7 positions match TRBD1. Germline V gene sequence: CDR1 LNHDA, CDR2 SQIVND (reference sequence). V lost 9 bases and J lost 10; bases outside the gene matches: 12. CDR3 length: 14 amino acids. Here the CDR3 reads CASERTGSMSPLHF. The CDR3 nucleotides are TGTGCCAGCGAAAGGACAGGTTCAATGTCACCCCTCCACTTT.

The J gene is TRBJ1-6, the V gene TRBV6-1, with D possibly TRBD1 on 6 matching bases. The CDR3 is 15 residues long. The germline V and J ends were trimmed by 7 bases and 10 bases, with 20 bases remaining between them. The V gene's germline CDR1 is MNHNS and CDR2 SASEGT. The CDR3 region has the DNA TGTGCCAGCACCTCCCAAATGGACAGCAGCTCACCCCTCCACTTT. Its protein is CASTSQMDSSSPLHF.

On this clone itself: This sample also contains other DNA sequences that code for the same CDR3. The chain couples TRBV2 to TRBJ1-3; 8 nucleotides match TRBD1. Germline lookup yields CDR1 SNHLY and CDR2 FYNNEI. This CDR3 region has 18 residues. The V gene end was trimmed by 0 bases and the J gene end by 5 bases; junction bases not matched to a gene: 12. The CDR3 loop is CASSEARLAGGSRNTIYF. The CDR3 nucleotides are TGTGCCAGCAGTGAAGCGCGGTTGGCAGGGGGCTCGCGAAACACCATATATTTT.

The count of this clone is one. Written as DNA, the CDR3 is TGTGCCAGCAGCTTAGTCCCAGCGGGGGAGCAGTTCTTC. Residues: CASSLVPAGEQFF. V is TRBV11-2 and J is TRBJ2-1; TRBD2 matches 7 bases. With 1 base clipped from V and 10 bases from J, the junction kept 4 bases outside the gene matches. There are 13 residues in the CDR3. CDR1 is SGHAT and CDR2 is FQNNGV in the germline V gene.

The table lists this clone with a count of one. The chain links TRBV15 to TRBJ1-5; D perhaps matches TRBD1 (5 bases). Trimming left V 3 bases short and J 4 bases short, with 16 bases between. The CDR3 covers 16 residues. Germline CDR1 reads LNHNV; CDR2 reads YYDKDF (reference sequence). In nucleotides, the CDR3 is TGTGCCACCAGCAGGGAGGGACGGGGGGGAAATCAGCCCCAGCATTTT. This sequence encodes CATSREGRGGNQPQHF.

V gene TRBV4-2 combines with J gene TRBJ2-5; D might be TRBD2 (6 bases). Between the trimmed V and J ends, which lost 5 bases and 4 bases, there was a span of 11 bases. The CDR3 has 13 residues. Per germline, CDR1 LGHNA and CDR2 YNFKEQ. In DNA, the CDR3 is TGTGCCAGCAGCGTCCGGGAGACAGAGACCCAGTACTTC. Residues: CASSVRETETQYF.

J is TRBJ2-1 and V is TRBV27; D is unresolved. Per the germline V gene, CDR1 is MNHEY and CDR2 is SMNVEV (reference sequence). Between the trimmed V and J ends, which lost 6 bases and 4 bases, there was a span of 10 bases. The CDR3 has 13 residues. The CDR3 loop reads CASSTDSYNEQFF. Here the CDR3 DNA reads TGTGCCAGCAGCACTGACTCTTACAATGAGCAGTTCTTC.